Below, one T cell receptor beta chain is given with its context. Only one count was recorded for this clone. The antigen it recognizes is unknown. Per-base qualities were not stored, and no clone one base away is much larger. The data were taken from a study of cytotoxic CD8 clonotypes in ibrutinib-treated CLL (TCRdb year 2021). Regarding the research as a whole: The cohort was composed of more than ten relapsed/refractory and 15 treatment-naive patients; IGHV unmutated status was identified in some 17 patients. Responses were partial in approximately 24 patients and complete in 2; after median approximately 5.5 years follow-up, about 14 stayed in remission and approximately twelve progressed. Longitudinal samples were obtainable from about 30% of the roughly 90 participants in the trial. Samples at response were collected after a median of about 11 months of treatment, with a range of roughly 6 to 40 months. Cryopreserved peripheral blood mononuclear cells were collected before treatment, at response, and at either disease progression or sustained remission. All remission and progressive disease samples were collected while patients were still receiving ibrutinib. On average, each sample had about 250,000 productive templates and tens of thousands of productive rearrangements.

In light of the paper, this sample's time point label describes: around 2 years on ibrutinib. Approximately 2 micrograms of genomic DNA were extracted from cryopreserved PBMCs for TCR beta library preparation. High-throughput TCR beta sequencing was performed on longitudinal blood samples from CLL patients receiving ibrutinib monotherapy. Patients were enrolled in a phase 2 open-label single-center ibrutinib monotherapy trial. The CDR3 covers 14 residues, taking in both the cysteine and the phenylalanine. The read is trimmed to its CDR3 DNA, 42 bases read in frame from base 1. The germline V gene encodes CDR1 MNHEY and CDR2 SVGAGI. V is cut by 0 bases and J by 6 bases, and the space between the germline ends is 11 bases. What the study reported, not specific to this receptor: Public clonotypes were rare and either shrank or stayed stable during treatment, and the rise in clonality at ibrutinib response reflected expansion of private clonotypes. At baseline, clonality was higher than in age-matched healthy donors and showed a strong correlation with circulating CD8+ T-cell counts. Clonality rose at ibrutinib response, remained stable during sustained remission, and dropped back toward baseline at progression. Sampling times were not matched between sustained-remission and progressing patients, and lymph node repertoires were not studied.

A MiSeq instrument was used for deep resolution sequencing, which targeted depths ranging from 1 in 1 million up to 1 in 200,000 T cells, with coverage averaging 10x for each clonotype. The immunoSEQ hsTCRB Kit was used to generate TCR beta libraries. Turning to the authors' computational methods: ImmunoSEQ Data Assistant and ImmunoSEQ Analyzer were used for data analysis, and V, D and J genes were assigned according to IMGT definitions. Clonality was computed as one minus normalized Shannon entropy of productive rearrangement frequencies, ranging from 0 to 1. Only overrepresented clonotypes making up at least 0.05% of the repertoire of each patient were included in the public clonotype analysis. Some twelve repertoires from age-matched healthy donors, obtained from immuneACCESS, served as clonality controls. TCRdb obtained this table from immuneACCESS and retained in-frame rearrangements with V and J assigned. These tables miss some clones; where compared with another copy, unresolved V genes account for less than half of the shortfall, and the remainder is unexplained. From that table come the V and J calls and clone size; the DNA was used to work out D and trimming. The sample contains 150,000 or so clones, about 80% of them found a single time. The ten largest clones add up to about 4.5% of the sample.

The source is a human donor with chronic lymphocytic leukemia. This sequence uses TRBV6-5 and TRBJ1-1, with no confidently assigned D gene. This sample comprised PBMCs, obtained after 24 months of ibrutinib treatment. The CDR3 reads as follows: CASSYSEGWAEAFF. Here is the DNA: TGTGCCAGCAGTTACTCCGAGGGTTGGGCTGAAGCTTTCTTT.